This TCR beta chain was documented in a study of T cell repertoires in cytomegalovirus infection. In the study overall: Public TCR beta signatures indicated both CMV infection and matching HLA type. Findings and limits, study-wide: Totalled public TCR beta family frequency picked out people who carried CMV plus the relevant HLA. CMV-specific TCR beta clonotypes restricted by HLA-C dominated the ex vivo response.

From the reads, TCRdb called clonotypes with MiXCR, one entry per CDR3 protein. Here the sample spans under 300,000 distinct CDR3 sequences, approximately 13% being singletons. In its sample, this clonotype was seen many times. Its antigen is unidentified. This clonotype was obtained from a human donor in good health (CMV status not recorded). Some clones in this sample may be carry-over from other donors' samples. The sample was PBMCs.

The CDR3 DNA reads as TGTGCCAGCAGCTTAACAGGGAACGAGCAGTACTTC. Protein: CASSLTGNEQYF. V and J are TRBV7-2 and TRBJ2-7; D might be TRBD1 (6 bases). V was shortened by 2 bases and J by 5 bases, with 7 bases between the two germline ends. Germline assignment: CDR1 SGHTA and CDR2 FQGNSA. CDR3 length equals 12 residues.